This T cell receptor beta chain was identified during a study of blood T cells in healthy people across ages. Primers used in a second PCR of roughly 7 to 11 cycles were a sample-barcoded 5' primer and a J-beta primer mix. TCRdb independently ran MiXCR on the 5' RACE reads; one entry per CDR3 protein. The table lists fewer than 950,000 distinct CDR3 sequences, 35% to 40% of them singletons, with about an eighth in the top ten. This clonotype was seen a few times. The germline V gene encodes CDR1 MNHEY and CDR2 SMNVEV (reference sequence). Trimming took 6 bases from V and 1 from J, leaving 12 bases between them. The CDR3 runs to 14 residues.

J is TRBJ2-5 and V is TRBV27; no clear D gene. This receptor was taken from a man younger than 35 in good health. The sequenced sample consisted of blood. CDR3 loop: CASSHREGQETQYF. CDR3 sequence (DNA): TGTGCCAGCAGCCATAGGGAAGGCCAAGAGACCCAGTACTTC.